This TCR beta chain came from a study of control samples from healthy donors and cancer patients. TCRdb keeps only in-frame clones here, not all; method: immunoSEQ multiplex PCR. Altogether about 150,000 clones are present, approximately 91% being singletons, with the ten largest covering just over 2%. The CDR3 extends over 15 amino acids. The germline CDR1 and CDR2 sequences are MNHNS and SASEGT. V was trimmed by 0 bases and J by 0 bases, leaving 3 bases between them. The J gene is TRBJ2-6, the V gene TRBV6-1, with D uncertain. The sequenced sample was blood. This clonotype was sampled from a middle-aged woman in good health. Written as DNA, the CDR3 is TGTGCCAGCAGTGAAGCTAGCTCTGGGGCCAACGTCCTGACTTTC. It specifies CASSEASSGANVLTF.